Listed below are T cell receptor beta chains from one sample, sequenced in a study of type 1 regulatory T cells. TCRdb re-called the reads with MiXCR, one entry per CDR3 protein. The repertoire includes under 75,000 distinct CDR3 sequences, 20% of them detected once, and 7.5% to 8.5% sits in the top ten. No cognate antigen is known for these TCRs. Sequenced sample: cultured type 1 regulatory T (Tr1) cells, either the whole culture or a sorted fraction (not recorded which). These receptors all stem from a human donor in good health. CDR3s include the opening cysteine and the closing phenylalanine or tryptophan.

TRBV12-3/TRBV12-4,CASSDRSGELFF
TRBV6-1,CASFRTGSSYEQYF
TRBV12-3/TRBV12-4,CASSFIGRGYGYTF
TRBV2,CASVTGDYGYTF
TRBV5-1,CASSLERGPTDTQYF
TRBV20-1,CSAPLGGNTDTQYF
TRBV28,CASRPGQGRYEQYF
TRBV6-1,CASSLTDWGTEAFF
TRBV4-2,CASSQPERDTGELFF
TRBV6-2/TRBV6-3,CASSYSSSQRGTEAFF
TRBV12-3/TRBV12-4,CASTTRDRMNEQFF
TRBV12-3/TRBV12-4,CASSGPGWEQYF
TRBV7-9,CASSQGQSYEQYF
TRBV5-1,CASSLVDKTQYF
TRBV7-2,CASSLAGDPFEQYF
TRBV29-1,CSVQGVAGGSHNEQFF
TRBV5-1,CASSSTAGLAEQFF
TRBV5-1,CASSLTGTSGPEQFF
TRBV20-1,CSASAGNTEAFF
TRBV5-6,CASSFFSVQETQYF
TRBV6-1,CASTGSTNEQYF
TRBV10-3,CAISEGTYDNEQFF
TRBV19,CASSILAGTGNEQFF
TRBV5-1,CVSSLRDPKETQYF
TRBV10-3,CAISELGEQYF